The TCR beta chain described here comes from a study of cytomegalovirus exposure and HLA in healthy donors. Across the study: An earlier analysis identified approximately 110 million unique TCR beta sequences in some 180 million T cells. Whole-study findings and limits: HLA restriction was apparent for most CMV-associated TCR beta chains in a later analysis. Solely CMV serostatus was available to characterize immune exposure. Cytomegalovirus-associated status was assigned to roughly 160 TCR beta chains.

Vbeta (60) and Jbeta (13) primers were used in the PCR. Assay: immunoSEQ multiplex PCR; the TCRdb copy retains only in-frame clones and omits some. The sample comprises 100,000 or so clones, around 80% of which are singletons, and 2.7% rests with the top ten. The germline V gene encodes CDR1 SGHKS and CDR2 YYEKEE (reference sequence). Unmatched junction bases numbered 21, after V lost 4 bases and J lost 9 bases. The CDR3 runs to 17 residues. Regarding this clone: Antigen unknown.

The V call is TRBV5-5, the J call TRBJ2-7, with 8 bases aligning to TRBD2. This clonotype was obtained from a female donor in good health and CMV-seronegative. The sample was PBMCs. Here the CDR3 DNA reads TGTGCCAGCAGCACTGGGGCCGGGGGGGGCTCCAATTATCTGCAGTACTTC. Translated, it gives CASSTGAGGGSNYLQYF.